The source of this T cell receptor (beta chain) is a study of cytomegalovirus exposure and HLA in healthy donors. Points from the study as a whole: Several top significant clusters appeared, in a later analysis, to be linked to common viral pathogens.

PCR used 60 Vbeta primers and 13 Jbeta primers. As handled by the study authors: Approximately 87 million unique TCR beta chains, some 9.9 million shared, were counted in a later analysis. Generated by immunoSEQ multiplex PCR, the TCRdb table keeps only in-frame clones and is missing some. Clone size and V and J calls were adopted from that table, with D and trimming inferred from the DNA. The table shows over 200,000 clones, with 82% occurring only once. This CDR3 spans 15 amino acids. Germline V lookup: CDR1 SGHRS, CDR2 YFSETQ. The junction had 8 bases not matched to a gene; V was cut back by 6 bases and J by 5 bases. In regard to this clone: Its cognate antigen is unknown.

The specimen sequenced was PBMCs. This TCR was sampled from a woman aged 40 to 50 in good health and CMV-seropositive. The chain is built from TRBV5-1 and TRBJ1-1; 12 bases agree with TRBD1. Here the CDR3 DNA reads TGCGCCAGCATAGCCGGGACAGGGGGCCCAACTGAAGCTTTCTTT. Protein product: CASIAGTGGPTEAFF.